This TCR beta chain was sequenced for a study of cytomegalovirus exposure and HLA in healthy donors. Vbeta (60) and Jbeta (13) primers were used in the PCR. The protocol was immunoSEQ multiplex PCR, while the TCRdb copy is restricted to in-frame clones and leaves out a portion. Of fewer than 250,000 clones listed, over 60% are singletons. There are 14 residues in the CDR3. V dropped 2 bases and J dropped 3 bases, with 11 bases sitting between them. The V gene's germline CDR1 is MNHNS and CDR2 SASEGT. The origin of this receptor is a male donor in good health and CMV-seronegative. The gene calls are TRBV6-1 and TRBJ2-7, with D maybe TRBD2 (5 bases). Sequencing was done on a sample of PBMCs. The CDR3 region is CASSELGLIYEQYF. In nucleotides, the CDR3 is TGTGCCAGCAGTGAACTAGGACTCATCTACGAGCAGTACTTC.